Each of the 25 T cell receptor beta chains below was sequenced from the same sample in a study of blood T cells in healthy people across ages. Alongside a J-beta primer mix, a sample-barcoded 5' primer served in a second PCR lasting about 7 to 11 cycles. TCRdb recomputed calls from the 5' RACE reads with MiXCR, one row per CDR3 protein. This table holds under 1,000,000 distinct CDR3 sequences, about 47% found once. The sequenced sample was blood. These receptors originate from a man at least 80 years old in good health.

This chain links TRBV2 with TRBJ2-1; D is uncertain. CDR3 length: 13 residues. Germline V gives CDR1 SNHLY, CDR2 FYNNEI. V was shortened by 2 bases and J by 7 bases, with 9 bases between the two germline ends. The CDR3 is CASSESHPNEQFF. CDR3 nucleotide sequence: TGTGCCAGCAGTGAAAGTCATCCTAATGAGCAGTTCTTC. Full variable domain (missing parts from reference TRBV2 and TRBJ2-1): EPEVTQTPSHQVTQMGQEVILRCVPISNHLYFYWYRQILGQKVEFLVSFYNNEISEKSEIFDDQFSVERPDGSNFTLKIRSTKLEDSAMYFCASSESHPNEQFFGPGTRLTVL.

J is TRBJ2-5 and V is TRBV5-6; D tentatively reads TRBD1 or TRBD2 (5 bases each). CDR3 length: 16 residues. Germline V gene lookup returns CDR1 SGHDT and CDR2 YYEEEE. Trimming removed 3 bases at V and 2 bases at J, with 17 bases between. The CDR3 region has the DNA TGTGCCAGCAGCTCGGACTCGGCCAGGGCTCAAGAGACCCAGTACTTC. It encodes CASSSDSARAQETQYF. Full variable domain (rest looked up from reference TRBV5-6 and TRBJ2-5): DAGVTQSPTHLIKTRGQQVTLRCSPKSGHDTVSWYQQALGQGPQFIFQYYEEEERQRGNFPDRFSGHQFPNYSSELNVNALLLGDSALYLCASSSDSARAQETQYFGPGTRLLVL.

This clonotype was found a few times. An end of the junction differs from the germline gene, which may be a read error. The chain links TRBV7-7 to TRBJ2-5; tentatively, D is TRBD1 (5 bases). CDR3 length: 15 residues. The germline V gene has CDR1 SSHAT and CDR2 FNYEAQ (reference sequence). CDR3 bases: TGTGCTAGCAGCTTAAACATAGCAGGGATAGAGACCCAGTACTTC. This encodes CASSLNIAGIETQYF.

A note on this clonotype: At one boundary the junction diverges from the germline segment, which might be a read error. The chain is built from TRBV7-2 and TRBJ2-3; D unresolved. Germline-derived CDR1 and CDR2 are SGHTA and FQGNSA. The CDR3 is 12 amino acids. CDR3 residues: CASILAGDTQYF. The CDR3, as DNA: TGTGCCAGCATCTTAGCCGGAGATACGCAGTATTTT. The variable domain in full, completed from reference TRBV7-2 and TRBJ2-3, reads GAGVSQSPSNKVTEKGKDVELRCDPISGHTALYWYRQSLGQGLEFLIYFQGNSAPDKSGLPSDRFSAERTGGSVSTLTIQRTQQEDSAVYLCASILAGDTQYFGPGTRLTVL.

This clonotype was detected a few times. The V gene is TRBV7-2, the J gene TRBJ2-7; TRBD2 matches at 7 bases. The length of the CDR3 is 15 residues. V shed 7 bases and J 3 bases; nucleotides not matched to a gene: 12. Germline lookup yields CDR1 SGHTA and CDR2 FQGNSA. Written as DNA, the CDR3 is TGTGCCAGCACCATGGGCGGGAGCACCCACTACGAGCAGTACTTC. It translates to CASTMGGSTHYEQYF.

Only a few counts were recorded for this clonotype. The chain joins TRBV12-3 or TRBV12-4 to TRBJ2-1; 11 bases are a match to TRBD2. This CDR3 has 16 amino acids. Trimming at V came to 4 bases and at J to 10 bases, leaving 12 bases not matched to a gene. The DNA for the CDR3 is TGTGCCAGCAGTTCCCATGAGGGTAGCGGGAGGGCCGAGCAGTTCTTC. It is translated as CASSSHEGSGRAEQFF.

This chain links TRBV12-3 or TRBV12-4 with TRBJ1-6, with D tentatively TRBD1 (5 bases). This CDR3 contains 17 residues. V lost 5 bases and J 6 bases, leaving 20 bases between the germline ends. CDR3 amino acids: CASSPRLGGTGNSPLHF. CDR3 DNA: TGTGCCAGCAGTCCCAGATTGGGGGGGACCGGTAATTCACCCCTCCACTTT.

A remark on this clonotype: A much larger clone lies one base from this, so it may be a read error. CDR3 protein: CSVGSHVSETRYF. CDR3 DNA sequence: TGCAGCGTTGGTTCCCACGTATCGGAGACCCGGTACTTC. The chain combines TRBV29-1 with TRBJ2-7, with D unclear. V dropped 4 bases and J dropped 12 bases, with 22 bases sitting between them. The CDR3 has 13 amino acids. In germline, CDR1 is SQVTM, CDR2 ANQGSEA.

The chain joins TRBV7-2 to TRBJ2-7, with a tentative D call TRBD2 (7 bases). The V gene's germline CDR1 is SGHTA and CDR2 FQGNSA. V was trimmed by 5 bases and J by 2 bases, leaving 13 bases between them. This CDR3 is built from 14 residues. CDR3 DNA sequence: TGTGCCAGCAGCGCTAGGGGGGGGACCTACGAGCAGTACTTC. Its protein is CASSARGGTYEQYF.

The genes are TRBV6-2 or TRBV6-3 and TRBJ2-7, with a weak D call TRBD2 (5 bases). This CDR3 contains 17 residues. The V gene lost 0 bases and the J gene lost 2 bases, with 17 bases spanning the gap. CDR1 is MNHEY and CDR2 is SVGEGT in the germline V gene. The CDR3 region is CASSYSLGVARAYEQYF. CDR3 bases: TGTGCCAGCAGTTACTCCCTCGGGGTAGCGAGAGCCTACGAGCAGTACTTC.

This clonotype was counted only a few times. The chain has TRBV20-1 and TRBJ2-1; TRBD2 matches at 7 bases. Germline V gene lookup returns CDR1 DFQATT and CDR2 SNEGSKA (reference sequence). The CDR3 is made up of 14 amino acids. Written as DNA, the CDR3 is TGCAGCGGGGAGGGGAGAAGCTCCTACAATGAGCAGTTCTTC. Protein product: CSGEGRSSYNEQFF.

The rearrangement uses TRBV4-3 and TRBJ2-3; D not resolved. Germline V gene lookup returns CDR1 LGHNA and CDR2 YSLEER. V lost 0 bases and J 1 base, leaving 5 bases between the germline ends. This CDR3 has 14 residues. Here the CDR3 reads CASSQDVGTDTQYF. The CDR3 DNA reads as TGCGCCAGCAGCCAAGATGTCGGCACAGATACGCAGTATTTT.

This clonotype came up a few times. A read error may explain this, as a much larger clone is one base away. This chain uses TRBV10-3 with TRBJ2-7; no clear D gene. The length of the CDR3 is 13 residues. Germline V CDR1 and CDR2: ENHRY, SYGVKD. The CDR3 reads CAVTPGPSSEQYF. The CDR3 region has the DNA TGTGCCGTAACGCCGGGTCCATCCTCCGAGCAGTACTTC.

A few counts support this clonotype. The genes are TRBV5-1 and TRBJ2-7; no reliable D call. V lost 4 bases and J 7 bases, leaving 15 bases between the germline ends. Germline values: CDR1 SGHRS, CDR2 YFSETQ. There are 13 residues in the CDR3. Here the CDR3 DNA reads TGCGCCAGCAGCCCAGGACCCTTGGGGGAGCAGTACTTC. Its protein product is CASSPGPLGEQYF.

On this clonotype: The junction departs from germline at one end; a sequencing error may be responsible. The chain employs TRBV12-3 or TRBV12-4 and TRBJ2-1; the match to TRBD2 covers 12 bases. The CDR3 length is 13 residues. In DNA, the CDR3 is TGTACCAGCAGTATGACTAGCGGGGGTGAGGGGTTCTTC. It yields the protein CTSSMTSGGEGFF.

DNA for the CDR3: TGTGCCAGCAGCGTAGGGGGACTAGGTAATGAGCAGTTCTTC. This codes for CASSVGGLGNEQFF. The chain has TRBV9 and TRBJ2-1; 8 nucleotides align to TRBD2. After removal of 0 bases from V and 7 bases from J, the junction contained 3 bases not matched to a gene. The CDR3 is 14 amino acids. Germline CDR1 reads SGDLS; CDR2 reads YYNGEE.

The chain joins TRBV27 to TRBJ2-7, with D perhaps matching TRBD2 (5 bases). CDR1 and CDR2 from the germline V gene are MNHEY and SMNVEV (reference sequence). The CDR3 loop spans 14 amino acids. With 4 bases removed from V and 0 bases from J, the gap between germline ends came to 10 bases. The chain's CDR3 is CASSSRTASYEQYF. The CDR3 nucleotides are TGTGCCAGCAGTTCTCGGACTGCCTCCTACGAGCAGTACTTC.

To note about this clonotype: A junction end diverges from the germline sequence, so it may reflect a read error. The chain carries TRBV20-1 and TRBJ1-1; D call uncertain. The CDR3 is 15 residues long. CDR1 is DFQATT, CDR2 SNEGSKA, per germline (reference sequence). CDR3 amino acids: CSARGQTVMNTAAFF. The CDR3 DNA is TGCAGTGCTAGAGGCCAGACGGTCATGAACACTGCAGCTTTCTTT.

The chain uses TRBV5-1 and TRBJ2-3, with TRBD2 identical over 11 bases. The CDR3 spans 16 residues. CDR1 and CDR2 (germline): SGHRS, YFSETQ. V was pared by 4 bases and J by 5 bases, with 9 bases of the junction left unmatched. DNA of the CDR3: TGCGCCAGCAGCGCCACTAGCGGGAGTAGTATAGATACGCAGTATTTT. This translates into CASSATSGSSIDTQYF.

This chain links TRBV30 with TRBJ2-7, with 7 bases matching TRBD1. Trimming took 0 bases from V and 7 from J; bases not matched to a gene: 12. This CDR3 has 15 amino acids. Per germline, CDR1 GTSNPN and CDR2 SVGIG (reference sequence). The CDR3 reads CAWSVPQTGLGEQYF. Written as DNA, the CDR3 is TGTGCCTGGAGTGTCCCCCAGACAGGGCTAGGAGAGCAGTACTTC.

This chain links TRBV7-8 with TRBJ2-4, with D possibly being TRBD1 or TRBD2 (5 bases each). Trimming pared 3 bases from V and 0 bases from J, leaving 6 bases between. Germline loops: CDR1 SGHVS, CDR2 FQNEAQ. The CDR3 loop spans 14 amino acids. The CDR3: CASSFGGAKNIQYF. The DNA of the CDR3 is TGTGCCAGCAGCTTTGGGGGAGCCAAAAACATTCAGTACTTC.

The gene calls are TRBV4-2 and TRBJ2-5; D is unclear. The J call could be wrong; TRBJ2-7 is a better fit for the DNA end. This CDR3 has 14 residues. From germline, CDR1 is LGHNA and CDR2 YNFKEQ. The CDR3 DNA reads as TGTGCCAGCAGCCTCGGTGGGCCAGACAACGAGCAGTACTTC. Its translation: CASSLGGPDNEQYF.

This clonotype was seen only once. This chain uses TRBV20-1 with TRBJ2-2; 8 bases match TRBD1. V shed 3 bases, J shed 5 bases, and the junction held 5 bases outside the gene matches. The V gene's germline CDR1 is DFQATT and CDR2 SNEGSKA (reference sequence). The CDR3 consists of 14 residues. The CDR3 sequence: CSASTHRGTGELFF. The CDR3 nucleotides are TGCAGTGCTAGTACCCACAGGGGGACCGGGGAGCTGTTTTTT.

Comment on this clonotype: A much more abundant neighbour one base away suggests this may be a read error. The chain carries TRBV15 and TRBJ2-7; 15 bases agree with TRBD2. Germline CDR1 and CDR2: LNHNV and YYDKDF (reference sequence). The CDR3 covers 16 residues. The CDR3: CATSLGLAGGRDERYF. For the CDR3, the DNA is TGTGCCACCAGCCTGGGACTAGCGGGAGGCAGGGACGAGCGGTACTTC.

CDR3 DNA: TGTGCCAGCAGCTGGACTAGCGGGTCGCCAAATGAGCAGTACTTC. Its protein is CASSWTSGSPNEQYF. The chain combines TRBV5-6 with TRBJ2-5; 11 bases are shared with TRBD2. Germline loops: CDR1 SGHDT, CDR2 YYEEEE. Losses at the gene ends were 3 bases for V and 11 bases for J; bases not matched to a gene: 12. The CDR3 is 15 amino acids.